This T cell receptor beta chain originates from a study of Ad26.COV2.S vaccination and SARS-CoV-2 variants. As for the study in general: Intramuscularly, Ad26.COV2.S was given either once or twice, 56 days apart. Broader study findings: Measurements of TCR breadth and depth may have given underestimates of the total T cell responses.

Described treatment: about 20 received Ad26.COV2.S at low or high dose, single or two shots; 5 received placebo; per-sample allocation not given. Specimen acquisition occurred on day 63 following the initial vaccine or placebo injection. The donor's status was that of an adult aged 18-55 years in Boston. Concerning this clone: Its cognate antigen is unknown.

TCRdb's table, derived via immunoSEQ multiplex PCR, lists solely in-frame clones and lacks some. Here the sample spans 410,000 or so clones, 92% being singletons. V was shortened by 5 bases and J by 0 bases, with 14 bases between the two germline ends. Germline CDR1 reads MNHEY; CDR2 reads SVGEGT. This CDR3 spans 16 amino acids. The source of this sequence is a person aged 18-65 years who received the Ad26.COV2.S COVID-19 vaccine or a placebo. The material sequenced was peripheral blood, taken in a trial of Ad26.COV2.S vaccine versus placebo. This chain links TRBV6-2 or TRBV6-3 with TRBJ1-5, with D maybe TRBD1 (5 bases). CDR3 protein: CASSPRLRGSNQPQHF. In DNA, the CDR3 is TGTGCCAGCAGTCCCAGATTGAGGGGTAGCAATCAGCCCCAGCATTTT.